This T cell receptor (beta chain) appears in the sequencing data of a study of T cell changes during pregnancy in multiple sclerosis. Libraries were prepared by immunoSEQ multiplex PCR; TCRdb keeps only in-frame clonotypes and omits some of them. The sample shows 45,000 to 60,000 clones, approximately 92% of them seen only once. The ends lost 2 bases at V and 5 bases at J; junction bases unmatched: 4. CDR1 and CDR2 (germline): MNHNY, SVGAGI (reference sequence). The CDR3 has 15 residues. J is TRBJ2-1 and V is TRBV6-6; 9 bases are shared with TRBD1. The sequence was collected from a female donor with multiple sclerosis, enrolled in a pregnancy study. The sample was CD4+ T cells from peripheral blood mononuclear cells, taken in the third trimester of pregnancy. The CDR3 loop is CASSYPGQGHNEQFF. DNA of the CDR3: TGTGCCAGCAGTTACCCGGGACAGGGCCACAATGAGCAGTTCTTC.